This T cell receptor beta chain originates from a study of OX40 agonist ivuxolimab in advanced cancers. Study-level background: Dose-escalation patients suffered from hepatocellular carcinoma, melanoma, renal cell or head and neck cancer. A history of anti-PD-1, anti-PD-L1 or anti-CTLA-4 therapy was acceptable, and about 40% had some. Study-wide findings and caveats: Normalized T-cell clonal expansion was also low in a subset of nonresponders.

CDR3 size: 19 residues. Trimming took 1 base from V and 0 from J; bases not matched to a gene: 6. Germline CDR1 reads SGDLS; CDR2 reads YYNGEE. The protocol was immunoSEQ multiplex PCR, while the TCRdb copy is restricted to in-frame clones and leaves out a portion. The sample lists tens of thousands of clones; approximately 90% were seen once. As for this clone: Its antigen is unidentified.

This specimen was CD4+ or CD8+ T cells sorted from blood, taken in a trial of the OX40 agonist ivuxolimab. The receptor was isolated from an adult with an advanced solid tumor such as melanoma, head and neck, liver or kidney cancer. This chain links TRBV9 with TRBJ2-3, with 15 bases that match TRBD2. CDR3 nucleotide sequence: TGTGCCAGCAGCGTAAAAGGGACTAGCGGGGGGACTAGCACAGATACGCAGTATTTT. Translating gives CASSVKGTSGGTSTDTQYF. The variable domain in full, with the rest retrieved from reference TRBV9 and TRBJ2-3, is DSGVTQTPKHLITATGQRVTLRCSPRSGDLSVYWYQQSLDQGLQFLIQYYNGEERAKGNILERFSAQQFPDLHSELNLSSLELGDSALYFCASSVKGTSGGTSTDTQYFGPGTRLTVL.